One sample yielded the 21 T cell receptor beta chains listed below, sequenced in a study of T-cell memory formation after mild COVID-19. TCRdb re-analysed the 5' RACE reads in MiXCR, keeping a single row per CDR3 protein. Among 200,000 to 300,000 distinct CDR3 sequences, 16% were seen once, and the ten largest hold roughly 21%. The sequencing input was PBMCs or a T cell subset sorted from them (not recorded which). The receptor set was obtained from a man aged 18 to 30 who had mild COVID-19 (a few samples of this study predate the infection). Cell type and time point are not known.

This clonotype was counted ten times or more. This rearrangement joins TRBV7-6 to TRBJ2-1; 9 bases fit TRBD2. With V trimmed by 1 base and J by 0 bases, 4 bases remained unmatched. This CDR3 is 17 amino acids long. Germline CDR1 SGHVS, CDR2 FNYEAQ. CDR3 residues: CASSLGGSGGSYNEQFF. CDR3 coding DNA: TGTGCCAGCAGCTTAGGCGGTAGCGGGGGCTCCTACAATGAGCAGTTCTTC.

This chain links TRBV4-1 with TRBJ1-2; D is ambiguous. This CDR3 contains 16 residues. V was shortened by 1 base and J by 4 bases, with 16 bases between the two germline ends. Per the germline V gene, CDR1 is MGHRA and CDR2 is YSYEKL. The CDR3 region is CASSQGWADGLYGYTF. The CDR3, as DNA: TGCGCCAGCAGCCAAGGATGGGCCGACGGCCTCTATGGCTACACCTTC.

The rearrangement joins TRBV11-2 to TRBJ2-1; TRBD1 agrees at 11 bases. Germline trimming cut 5 bases from V and 8 bases from J; bases unmatched to any gene: 11. Germline assignment: CDR1 SGHAT and CDR2 FQNNGV. This CDR3 region has 16 residues. CDR3 region: CASSLKGQGAWDEQFF. For the CDR3, the DNA is TGTGCCAGCAGCCTAAAAGGACAGGGGGCCTGGGATGAGCAGTTCTTC.

This clonotype was counted between two and nine times. This chain connects TRBV19 to TRBJ2-7; 7 bases fit TRBD1. CDR1 LNHDA and CDR2 SQIVND come from the germline V gene (reference sequence). The CDR3 loop spans 14 amino acids. V lost 5 bases, J lost 0 bases, and 4 bases stayed unmatched. As DNA, the CDR3 is TGTGCCAGTAGTCACCAGGGGGTCTCCTACGAGCAGTACTTC. It codes for CASSHQGVSYEQYF.

CDR3 protein: CASSLTGHPVEQYF. As DNA, the CDR3 is TGTGCCAGCAGCTTAACGGGCCATCCCGTCGAGCAGTACTTC. J is TRBJ2-7 and V is TRBV7-2; D is uncertain. The CDR3 is made up of 14 amino acids. Deletions cut 2 bases from V and 6 bases from J, with 14 bases between. Germline CDR1 and CDR2: SGHTA and FQGNSA.

This clonotype was seen more than once but under ten times. The gene calls are TRBV14 and TRBJ1-2, with unresolved D. CDR1 is SGHDN and CDR2 is FVKESK in the germline V gene. The CDR3 is made up of 13 amino acids. Trimming pared 4 bases from V and 5 bases from J, leaving 11 bases between. CDR3 nucleotides: TGTGCCAGCAGCCTCGTGCCTCTATATGGCTACACCTTC. Its translation is CASSLVPLYGYTF.

The CDR3 DNA is TGTGCCAGCAGTTTGGAGAGGGTACGGGATACGCAGTATTTT. It translates to CASSLERVRDTQYF. This sequence joins TRBV27 and TRBJ2-3, with a possible D match to TRBD2 (5 bases). Trimming cost V 3 bases and J 6 bases, with 13 bases left between them. Per germline, CDR1 MNHEY and CDR2 SMNVEV (reference sequence). This CDR3 comprises 14 residues.

This clonotype appeared a few times. V gene TRBV29-1 combines with J gene TRBJ2-7; D is possibly TRBD1 (6 bases). Between the trimmed V and J ends, which lost 5 bases and 3 bases, there was a span of 14 bases. This CDR3 has 13 residues. Germline lookup yields CDR1 SQVTM and CDR2 ANQGSEA. CDR3 residues: CSVRAGTSYEQYF. DNA of the CDR3: TGCAGCGTTAGGGCCGGGACAAGCTACGAGCAGTACTTC.

This clonotype turned up a few times. V is TRBV12-3 or TRBV12-4 and J is TRBJ2-3; 8 positions agree with TRBD2. J was trimmed by 2 bases and V by 7 bases; bases with no gene match: 11. This CDR3 comprises 16 residues. Here the CDR3 DNA reads TGTGCCAGCACCCGGGCGGGGGGAGGCCCCACAGATACGCAGTATTTT. It codes for CASTRAGGGPTDTQYF.

For the CDR3, the DNA is TGCGCCAGCAGCTTGGGATCGGGGGGGGCCCAGTTCTTC. Translating it yields CASSLGSGGAQFF. J is TRBJ2-1 and V is TRBV5-1, with TRBD2 identical over 8 bases. This CDR3 contains 13 residues. The J segment lost 13 bases and the V segment lost 0 bases, leaving 6 bases of the junction unmatched. From germline, CDR1 is SGHRS and CDR2 YFSETQ.

In its sample, this clonotype was seen once. This may arise from a read error, as a much more abundant clone is one base away. This chain links TRBV24-1 with TRBJ2-3; possibly TRBD2 for D (5 bases). The CDR3 extends over 14 amino acids. CDR1 is KGHDR, CDR2 SFDVKD, per germline. The V end lost 9 bases, the J end lost 3 bases, and 15 bases lay between the germline ends. The chain's CDR3 is CATPDGGWTDTQYF. Here the CDR3 DNA reads TGTGCCACCCCAGACGGAGGTTGGACAGATACGCAGTATTTT.

This clonotype has just a few counts. The chain uses TRBV12-3 or TRBV12-4 and TRBJ1-2; D is possibly TRBD1 (6 bases). Trimming cost V 4 bases and J 6 bases, with 12 bases left between them. The CDR3 is 13 residues long. CDR3 nucleotides: TGTGCCAGCAGTTACAGGGATAGGCATGGCTACACCTTC. This encodes CASSYRDRHGYTF.

The chain links TRBV6-2 or TRBV6-3 to TRBJ1-6; D unresolved. With 6 bases removed from V and 6 bases from J, the gap between germline ends came to 18 bases. CDR3 length: 16 amino acids. In germline, CDR1 is MNHEY, CDR2 SVGEGT. The CDR3 region has the DNA TGTGCCAGCAGAAGGCGACTGGGAGAGATTAATTCACCCCTCCACTTT. Protein sequence: CASRRRLGEINSPLHF.

V is TRBV12-3 or TRBV12-4 and J is TRBJ1-1, with D uncertain. CDR3 length: 13 residues. V gave up 3 bases and J gave up 3 bases, with 8 bases separating them. Here the CDR3 DNA reads TGTGCCAGCAGTTTCTCAGGACACACTGAAGCTTTCTTT. It translates to CASSFSGHTEAFF.

The table lists this clonotype with a count of one. The chain couples TRBV7-9 to TRBJ2-3; 7 bases are shared with TRBD1. The V gene end was trimmed by 6 bases and the J gene end by 7 bases; junction bases not matched to a gene: 10. Germline CDR1 SEHNR, CDR2 FQNEAQ (reference sequence). This CDR3 has 14 amino acids. CDR3 loop: CASRDRSGGNTQYF. CDR3 DNA sequence: TGTGCCAGCAGAGACCGATCAGGGGGTAATACGCAGTATTTT.

The rearrangement links TRBV5-1 to TRBJ2-2, with unresolved D. With 1 base removed from V and 6 bases from J, the gap between germline ends came to 10 bases. This CDR3 has 14 residues. The V gene's germline CDR1 is SGHRS and CDR2 YFSETQ. The CDR3 reads CASSLLQSPGELFF. The CDR3 DNA sequence: TGCGCCAGCAGCTTGCTTCAGTCCCCCGGGGAGCTGTTTTTT.

The rearrangement uses TRBV2 and TRBJ2-3, with 9 bases matching TRBD1. Germline-derived CDR1 and CDR2 are SNHLY and FYNNEI. The J segment lost 5 bases and the V segment lost 8 bases, leaving 5 bases of the junction unmatched. The CDR3 has 13 residues. The DNA of the CDR3 is TGTGCCAGCCGGACAGGGGAAGGAGATACGCAGTATTTT. This sequence encodes CASRTGEGDTQYF.

The chain joins TRBV20-1 to TRBJ2-2; D possibly corresponds to TRBD1 (5 bases). Germline lookup yields CDR1 DFQATT and CDR2 SNEGSKA (reference sequence). Between the trimmed V and J ends, which lost 0 bases and 3 bases, there was a span of 8 bases. The CDR3 extends over 14 amino acids. DNA of the CDR3: TGCAGTGCTAGAGATAAAGGGGACACCGGGGAGCTGTTTTTT. Protein product: CSARDKGDTGELFF.

In its sample, this clonotype was seen a few times. The chain links TRBV4-2 to TRBJ2-2; D is unclear. The CDR3 runs 15 residues. The germline V gene has CDR1 LGHNA and CDR2 YNFKEQ. The V and J ends lost 0 bases and 1 base respectively, with 6 bases between them. The CDR3 DNA sequence: TGTGCCAGCAGCCAAGAAAGGCTGAACACCGGGGAGCTGTTTTTT. Amino acids: CASSQERLNTGELFF.

This clonotype was seen repeatedly, ten times or more. The chain combines TRBV7-2 with TRBJ2-5, with TRBD2 identical over 12 bases. The CDR3 has 15 amino acids. Trimming cost V 7 bases and J 5 bases; bases outside gene matches: 8. Germline V CDR1 and CDR2: SGHTA, FQGNSA. CDR3 sequence: CASIRTSGGLETQYF. CDR3 nucleotides: TGTGCCAGCATCCGCACTAGCGGGGGGCTGGAGACCCAGTACTTC.

V usage is TRBV19 and J usage is TRBJ2-1; possibly TRBD1 for D (5 bases). V was shortened by 8 bases and J by 8 bases, with 16 bases between the two germline ends. CDR3 length equals 13 residues. Per the germline V gene, CDR1 is LNHDA and CDR2 is SQIVND (reference sequence). CDR3 DNA sequence: TGTGCCAGTCGACCTCTGGTGGGGCATGAGCAGTTCTTC. Encoded protein: CASRPLVGHEQFF.